A single sample gave rise to the 8 T cell receptor beta chains below, sequenced in a study of blood T cell repertoires in COVID-19. The repertoire was sequenced with immunoSEQ multiplex PCR; TCRdb's copy has only in-frame clones and lacks some. The profile shows 110,000 to 150,000 clones, approximately 80% of them singletons. Sequencing input: peripheral blood. These TCRs come from a woman in her 50s with acute or convalescent COVID-19.

This chain joins TRBV5-1 and TRBJ2-1; perhaps TRBD1 as D (5 bases). The germline V gene has CDR1 SGHRS and CDR2 YFSETQ. Between the trimmed V and J ends, which lost 4 bases and 7 bases, there was a span of 9 bases. This CDR3 is built from 12 residues. The chain's CDR3 is CASSPGNNEQFF. In DNA form, the CDR3 reads TGCGCCAGCAGCCCAGGGAATAATGAGCAGTTCTTC.

V gene TRBV5-1 combines with J gene TRBJ2-5; 7 bases fit TRBD2. CDR1 is SGHRS and CDR2 is YFSETQ in the germline V gene. The CDR3 is made up of 14 amino acids. V shed 3 bases and J 5 bases; nucleotides not matched to a gene: 7. The CDR3 loop is CASSSTSRRETQYF. DNA of the CDR3: TGCGCCAGCAGCTCGACTAGCCGGCGGGAGACCCAGTACTTC.

The chain has TRBV9 and TRBJ2-1; 16 bases fit TRBD2. This CDR3 has 15 residues. Germline V CDR1 and CDR2: SGDLS, YYNGEE. V lost 7 bases, J lost 5 bases, and 3 bases stayed unmatched. CDR3 amino acids: CASGGTSGRDNEQFF. The CDR3 DNA reads TGTGCCAGCGGAGGGACTAGCGGGAGGGACAATGAGCAGTTCTTC. The complete variable domain, with remaining parts taken from reference TRBV9 and TRBJ2-1, reads DSGVTQTPKHLITATGQRVTLRCSPRSGDLSVYWYQQSLDQGLQFLIQYYNGEERAKGNILERFSAQQFPDLHSELNLSSLELGDSALYFCASGGTSGRDNEQFFGPGTRLTVL.

This chain links TRBV29-1 with TRBJ2-7; D is perhaps TRBD1 (5 bases). CDR1 and CDR2 from the germline V gene are SQVTM and ANQGSEA. The ends were cut back, 7 bases at V and 4 bases at J, with 11 bases in the middle. This CDR3 is 11 amino acids long. CDR3 sequence: CSASQGYEQYF. CDR3 DNA sequence: TGCAGCGCCAGTCAGGGATACGAGCAGTACTTC.

The chain has TRBV6-5 and TRBJ1-2, with 9 bases matching TRBD1. Trimming removed 5 bases from V and 4 bases from J; junction bases left unmatched: 8. The CDR3 is made up of 15 amino acids. Germline values: CDR1 MNHEY, CDR2 SVGAGI. The CDR3 nucleotides are TGTGCCAGCAGTATTAACAGGGGGCCGGGCTATGGCTACACCTTC. This encodes CASSINRGPGYGYTF.

This chain links TRBV5-3 with TRBJ2-2; 7 nucleotides line up with TRBD1. TRBV5-3 counts as an open reading frame of uncertain function. The CDR3 sequence is 15 residues long. The J segment lost 6 bases and the V segment lost 5 bases, leaving 10 bases of the junction unmatched. The CDR3 DNA is TGTGCCAGAAGTCGCCCCTCGGGACAGTCCGGGGAGCTGTTTTTT. As protein: CARSRPSGQSGELFF.

V is TRBV11-2 and J is TRBJ1-6, with 10 bases that match TRBD1. With 3 bases clipped from V and 9 bases from J, the junction kept 5 bases outside the gene matches. Germline CDR1 reads SGHAT; CDR2 reads FQNNGV. The length of the CDR3 is 15 residues. CDR3 DNA sequence: TGTGCCAGCAGCTTTCAGGGACAGGGGACTTCACCCCTCCACTTT. It translates to CASSFQGQGTSPLHF.

This clone was recorded a few times. This chain uses TRBV7-8 with TRBJ1-1; D gene unclear. Germline lookup yields CDR1 SGHVS and CDR2 FQNEAQ. This CDR3 has 13 amino acids. Trimming stripped 2 bases from V and 11 bases from J, with 15 bases between. In DNA, the CDR3 is TGTGCCAGCAGCTTACAGCTTAATTCAGGCGCTTTCTTT. Amino acid sequence: CASSLQLNSGAFF.